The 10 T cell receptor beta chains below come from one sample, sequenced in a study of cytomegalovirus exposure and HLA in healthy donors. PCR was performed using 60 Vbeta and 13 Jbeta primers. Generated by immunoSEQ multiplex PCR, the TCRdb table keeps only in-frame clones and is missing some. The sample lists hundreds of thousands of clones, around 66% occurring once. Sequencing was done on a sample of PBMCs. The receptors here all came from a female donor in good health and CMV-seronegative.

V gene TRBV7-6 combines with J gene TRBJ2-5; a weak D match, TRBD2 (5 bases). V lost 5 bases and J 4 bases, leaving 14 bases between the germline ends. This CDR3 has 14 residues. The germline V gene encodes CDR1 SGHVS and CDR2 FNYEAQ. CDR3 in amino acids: CASSPSIEGETQYF. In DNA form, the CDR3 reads TGTGCCAGCAGCCCTAGCATCGAGGGAGAGACCCAGTACTTC.

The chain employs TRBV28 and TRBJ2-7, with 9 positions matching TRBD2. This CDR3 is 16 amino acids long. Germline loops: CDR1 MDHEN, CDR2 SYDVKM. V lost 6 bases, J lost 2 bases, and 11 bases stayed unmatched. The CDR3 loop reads CASSIEGLASAYEQYF. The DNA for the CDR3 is TGTGCCAGCAGCATTGAGGGACTAGCAAGCGCCTACGAGCAGTACTTC.

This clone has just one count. The CDR3 DNA follows: TGCGCCAGCAGCTTAACAGGCTCTATCTATAATTCACCCCTCCACTTT. Translated: CASSLTGSIYNSPLHF. This rearrangement joins TRBV5-1 to TRBJ1-6, with D possibly TRBD1 on 5 matching bases. Trimming stripped 2 bases from V and 3 bases from J, with 12 bases between. The CDR3 extends over 16 amino acids. CDR1 and CDR2 from the germline V gene are SGHRS and YFSETQ. Using reference TRBV5-1 and TRBJ1-6 for the parts outside the CDR3, the full variable domain is KAGVTQTPRYLIKTRGQQVTLSCSPISGHRSVSWYQQTPGQGLQFLFEYFSETQRNKGNFPGRFSGRQFSNSRSEMNVSTLELGDSALYLCASSLTGSIYNSPLHFGNGTRLTVT.

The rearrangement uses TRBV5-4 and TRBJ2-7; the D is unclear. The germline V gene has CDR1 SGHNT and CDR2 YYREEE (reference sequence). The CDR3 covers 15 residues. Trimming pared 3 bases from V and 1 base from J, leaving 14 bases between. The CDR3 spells CASSYGVEVSYEQYF. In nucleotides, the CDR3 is TGTGCCAGCAGCTACGGCGTTGAGGTTTCCTACGAGCAGTACTTC.

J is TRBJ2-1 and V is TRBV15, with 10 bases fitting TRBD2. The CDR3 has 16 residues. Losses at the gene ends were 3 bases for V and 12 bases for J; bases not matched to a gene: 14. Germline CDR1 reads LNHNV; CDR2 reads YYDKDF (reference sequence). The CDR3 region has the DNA TGTGCCACCAGCAGTGCCGGGCTAGCGGGAGATGCGGTGCAGTTCTTC. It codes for CATSSAGLAGDAVQFF.

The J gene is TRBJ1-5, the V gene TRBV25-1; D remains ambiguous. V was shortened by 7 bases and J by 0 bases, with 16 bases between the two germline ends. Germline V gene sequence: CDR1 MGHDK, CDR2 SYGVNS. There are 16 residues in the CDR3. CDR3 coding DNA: TGTGCCAGCAACGTCCGGGATCCTAATAGCAATCAGCCCCAGCATTTT. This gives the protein CASNVRDPNSNQPQHF. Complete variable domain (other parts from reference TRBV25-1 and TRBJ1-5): EADIYQTPRYLVIGTGKKITLECSQTMGHDKMYWYQQDPGMELHLIHYSYGVNSTEKGDLSSESTVSRIRTEHFPLTLESARPSHTSQYLCASNVRDPNSNQPQHFGDGTRLSIL.

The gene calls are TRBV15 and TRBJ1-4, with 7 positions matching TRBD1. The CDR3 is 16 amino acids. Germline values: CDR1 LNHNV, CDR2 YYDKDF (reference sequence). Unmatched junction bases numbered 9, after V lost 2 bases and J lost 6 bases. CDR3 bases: TGTGCCACCAGCAGATATCGATCAGGGGGAGATGAAAAACTGTTTTTT. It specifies CATSRYRSGGDEKLFF.

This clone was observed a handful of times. CDR3 sequence reads: CASSEPVSRSSYEQYF. In nucleotides, the CDR3 is TGCGCCAGCAGTGAGCCGGTATCGAGGTCTTCCTACGAGCAGTACTTC. The rearrangement links TRBV10-2 to TRBJ2-5; D ambiguous. The J call may be in error: the DNA end matches TRBJ2-7 better. This CDR3 contains 16 residues. Germline V lookup: CDR1 WSHSY, CDR2 SAAADI.

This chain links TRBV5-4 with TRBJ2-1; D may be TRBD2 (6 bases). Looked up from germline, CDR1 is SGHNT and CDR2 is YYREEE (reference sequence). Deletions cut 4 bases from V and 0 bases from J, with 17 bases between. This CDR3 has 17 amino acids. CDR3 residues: CASSRGRGEVSYNEQFF. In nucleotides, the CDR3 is TGTGCCAGCAGCAGGGGACGTGGGGAGGTCTCCTACAATGAGCAGTTCTTC.

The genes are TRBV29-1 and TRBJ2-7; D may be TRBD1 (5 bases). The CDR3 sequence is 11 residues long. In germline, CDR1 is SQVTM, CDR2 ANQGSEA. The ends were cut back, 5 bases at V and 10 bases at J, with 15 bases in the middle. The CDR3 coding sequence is TGCAGCGTTTTGAGGTCCAGGGCCCAGTACTTC. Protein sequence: CSVLRSRAQYF.